This T cell receptor (beta chain) is drawn from a study of neurological immune-mediated disorders. Study-wide results and caveats: It was HTLV-1-associated myelopathy that showed the most TCR clonal expansion, while multiple sclerosis showed the least, falling below healthy controls. Among expanded clones, no CDR3 amino acid sequences were shared across subjects, a pattern suggesting private repertoires in all groups.

Unsorted libraries were derived from 2 million PBMCs stored at -80 C. Note on this clonotype: Its antigen is unidentified.

Trimming shortened V by 1 base and J by 4 bases, and 13 bases separated the two germline ends. Germline V lookup: CDR1 GTSNPN, CDR2 SVGIG (reference sequence). This CDR3 region has 14 residues. Each TCR transcript was tagged with a 10-nucleotide random UMI during 5'RACE. TCRdb processed the 5' RACE reads anew with MiXCR; each CDR3 protein has one entry. The table shows some 37,000 distinct CDR3 sequences, with about a tenth occurring only once. Material: PBMCs. The chain joins TRBV30 to TRBJ1-2; D may be TRBD1 (6 bases). The clonotype comes from a woman in her 30s with HTLV-1-associated myelopathy (HAM/TSP). Here the CDR3 DNA reads TGTGCCTGGAGTGCCGCGGACAGAACCTATGGCTACACCTTC. Its protein product is CAWSAADRTYGYTF.